The clone carrying this T cell receptor (beta chain) is classed as medium-sized. The antigen is not known. Semi-nested PCR with Nested Universal Primer A followed constant-region reverse priming of full-length variable regions. TCRdb reanalysed the 5' RACE reads using MiXCR and keeps one entry per CDR3 protein. The data hold about 57,000 distinct CDR3 sequences, with 25% to 30% observed a single time. Study-wide findings and caveats: Tumor Treg TCRs overlapped most with tumor naive CD4+ cells.

The memory fraction was CD4+CD45RO+CD25- cells. The germline gives CDR1 SGHRS, CDR2 YFSETQ. This CDR3 contains 13 residues. V was shortened by 5 bases and J by 0 bases, with 8 bases between the two germline ends. The source is a female donor with breast cancer. The sample comprised tumor-infiltrating memory CD4+ T cells sorted from the breast tumor. Subset described: memory CD4+ T cells, CD4+CD45RO+CD25-. The chain links TRBV5-1 to TRBJ1-1; D unresolved. The DNA of the CDR3 is TGCGCCAGCAGGGCATCTATGAACACTGAAGCTTTCTTT. It is translated as CASRASMNTEAFF.